This TCR beta chain was captured by sequencing in a study of Tregs in tolerant kidney transplant recipients. The study, taken as a whole, reports: The small number of patients limits these findings pending further validation. Tolerant patients' donor-specific Tregs expanded beyond overall Tregs, suggesting antigen-driven growth.

On this clone itself: Its matching antigen is unknown.

Unstimulated regulatory T cells (CD4+CD25+CD127-), CD4+CD25- non-regulatory cells, CD4 and CD8 cells were FACS-sorted from thawed PBMCs. The method was immunoSEQ multiplex PCR; TCRdb's version includes in-frame clones alone and lacks a portion of them. The repertoire holds roughly 69,000 clones, with approximately 88% as singletons. The CDR3 has 16 amino acids. CDR1 is KGHSH and CDR2 is LQKENI in the germline V gene. V lost 3 bases, J lost 3 bases, and 6 bases stayed unmatched. The receptor comes from a human donor who received a combined kidney and bone marrow transplant. V is TRBV18 and J is TRBJ2-3; 10 bases map to TRBD2. The sequencing used CD4+ T cells from blood, collected before the transplant. The CDR3 is CASSPSLAGETDTQYF. The CDR3 nucleotides read TGTGCCAGCTCACCCTCCCTAGCGGGAGAGACAGATACGCAGTATTTT.